This record looks at one T cell receptor (beta chain) sequence and its context. It has no known antigen specificity. This record belongs to a study of T cells expressing NK-cell markers (dated by TCRdb to about 2020). In the study overall: TCR beta-chain repertoires were profiled in sorted CD3+CD56+NKG2C+, CD3+CD56+NKG2C- and CD3+CD56-NKG2C+ T-cell subsets from several donors. The eight sequenced donors were randomly selected healthy volunteers, three men and five women. Among the eight sequenced donors, seven were HCMV-seropositive and one was HCMV-seronegative. The libraries were sequenced on Illumina HiSeq 2000/2500, MiSeq or NextSeq, producing 2 x 150 bp reads. Overall study results and their limits: In 5 to 7 donors, the dominant CD3+CD56+NKG2C+ clonotypes ranked among the top 10 CD8+ clonotypes, making up roughly 1.0-7.0% of CD8+ T cells. Those dominant clonotypes were again the most abundant among CD3+CD56-NKG2C+ cells in four donors, at about 28.3-65%. Whether the expanded NKG2C-expressing T cell clones were specific for HCMV antigens remained unclear.

HCMV-specific IgG was detected in serum with a commercial ELISA kit to determine HCMV serostatus. Peripheral blood mononuclear cells were isolated from blood by Ficoll density gradient centrifugation. The germline V gene sets CDR1 to MDHEN and CDR2 to SYDVKM. CDR3 length: 16 amino acids, cysteine to phenylalanine. No DNA appears here. The instrument was an Illumina HiSeq 2000. TCR beta cDNA libraries were prepared using 5'RACE template switching, which introduced a universal primer site and unique molecular identifiers. Synthesis of cDNA was primed from the TCR beta constant segment and was followed by two consecutive PCR amplification steps. Turning to the authors' computational methods: MIGEC was used to demultiplex reads and group reads by UMI, and MiTCR was used to assemble and quantify clonotypes. To exclude erroneous sequences, any TCR cDNA sequence not supported by at least two reads was discarded. Downstream repertoire analysis used the tcR package, and clonotypes were matched across fractions by CDR3 nucleotide sequence plus V segment. VDJmatch was used to annotate antigen specificity against VDJdb, with one amino acid substitution in CDR3 allowed. TCRdb reprocessed the reads, so every CDR3 protein sequence counts as one entry and DNA is not shown. These V and J calls derive from TCRdb rather than the authors' analysis. The table for this sample lists more than 250,000 distinct CDR3 sequences. Approximately 0.39% of the sample is held by the ten biggest clonotypes.

Recombination connected TRBV28 to TRBJ2-1; TCRdb calls TRBD2, which cannot be checked without DNA. The clonotype comes from a man aged 18 to 30 in good health. Donor details come from another sample of the same person, matched by shared clones. Sequenced sample: blood T cells: a sorted CD56 or NKG2C T cell subset, CD4+ or CD8+ T cells, or bulk PBMC T cells (not recorded which). The encoded CDR3 is CATRKGRTSVYNEQFF.